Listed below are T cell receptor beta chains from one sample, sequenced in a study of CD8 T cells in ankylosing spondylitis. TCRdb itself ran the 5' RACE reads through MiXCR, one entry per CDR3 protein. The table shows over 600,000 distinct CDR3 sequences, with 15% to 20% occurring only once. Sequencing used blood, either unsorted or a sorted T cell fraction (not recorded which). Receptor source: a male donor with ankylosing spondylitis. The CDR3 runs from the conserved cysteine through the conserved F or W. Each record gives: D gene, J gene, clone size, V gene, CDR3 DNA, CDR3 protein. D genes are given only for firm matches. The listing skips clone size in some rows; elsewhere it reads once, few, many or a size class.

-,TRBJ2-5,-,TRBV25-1,TGTGCCAGCACGATCCAGGGAGGGACAGGGACCCAGTACTTC,CASTIQGGTGTQYF
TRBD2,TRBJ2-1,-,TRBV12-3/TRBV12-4,TGTGCCAGCAGTTTGAGGCTAGCGGGGGCGTTTCGTGAGCAGTTCTTC,CASSLRLAGAFREQFF
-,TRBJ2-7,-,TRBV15,TGTGCCACCAGCAGATCCCGCTCCCAGGTGGAGATCGAGCAGTACTTC,CATSRSRSQVEIEQYF
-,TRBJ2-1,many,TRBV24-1,TGTGCCACCAGTGATTTCCCAGGCAATGAGCAGTTCTTC,CATSDFPGNEQFF
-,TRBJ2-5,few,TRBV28,TGTGCCAGCAGTCCCGGTTCTACCCAGTACTTC,CASSPGSTQYF
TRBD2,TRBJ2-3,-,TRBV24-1,TGTGCCACCGGCCGAGGACTAGCGGGAGCGGGGGCGGATACGCAGTATTTT,CATGRGLAGAGADTQYF
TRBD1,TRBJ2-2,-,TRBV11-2,TGTGCCAGCAGCCAGGGGGGCGGGACAGGGTCCTATGGCGCCGGGGAGCTGTTTTTT,CASSQGGGTGSYGAGELFF
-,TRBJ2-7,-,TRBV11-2,TGTGCCAGCATGGGGTGGACGAACTACGAGCAGTACTTC,CASMGWTNYEQYF
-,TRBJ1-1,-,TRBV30,TGTGCCTGGAGCGCACGGGGTAACGGTGAAGCTTTCTTT,CAWSARGNGEAFF
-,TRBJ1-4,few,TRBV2,TGTGCCAGCAGTTACGGGCCCAATGAAAAACTGTTTTTT,CASSYGPNEKLFF
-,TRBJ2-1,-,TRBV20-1,TGCAGTGCTAAGGAGGGTTCTGTCACAATTGAGCAGTTCTTC,CSAKEGSVTIEQFF
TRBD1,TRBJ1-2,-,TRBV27,TGTGCCAGCAGTTCCACCCTCGACAGGGGCCTATATGGCTACACCTTC,CASSSTLDRGLYGYTF
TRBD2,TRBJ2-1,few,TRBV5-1,TGCGCCAGCAGCTCCCCTAGCGGGTCGGCCTACAATGAGCAGTTCTTC,CASSSPSGSAYNEQFF
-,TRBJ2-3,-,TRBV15,TGTGCCACCAGCCCCCTTCATGGGGGCGCGGGCACAGATACGCAGTATTTT,CATSPLHGGAGTDTQYF
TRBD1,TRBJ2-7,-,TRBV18,TGTGCCAGCTCACCTGTCTCAGGACAGGGGTCATACGAGCAGTACTTC,CASSPVSGQGSYEQYF
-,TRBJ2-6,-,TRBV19,TGTGCCAGTAGTATAGGGATCTCTGGGGCCAACGTCCTGACTTTC,CASSIGISGANVLTF
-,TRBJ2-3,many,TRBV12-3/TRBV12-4,TGTGCCAGCAGTTTAGGGCGGCTGTTGACAGATACGCAGTATTTT,CASSLGRLLTDTQYF
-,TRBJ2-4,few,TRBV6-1,TGTGCCAGCAGTGACGTGAGCGGAGCCAAAAACATTCAGTACTTC,CASSDVSGAKNIQYF
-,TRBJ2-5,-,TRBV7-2,TGTGCCAGCAGCTTTCGACATACCCAAGAGACCCAGTACTTC,CASSFRHTQETQYF
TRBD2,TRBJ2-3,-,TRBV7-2,TGTGCCAGCAGCTTAGCCCCCGCTAGCGGGAGTTATACGCAGTATTTT,CASSLAPASGSYTQYF
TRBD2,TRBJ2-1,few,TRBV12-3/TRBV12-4,TGTGCCAGCAGTTTACGGCTAGCGGGAGTGGTTGAGCAGTTCTTC,CASSLRLAGVVEQFF
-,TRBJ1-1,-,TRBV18,TGTGCCAGCTCCACGGACCGGACTGAAGCTTTCTTT,CASSTDRTEAFF
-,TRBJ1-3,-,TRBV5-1,TGCGCCAGCAGCTTGCCCGACAGCTCTGGAAACACCATATATTTT,CASSLPDSSGNTIYF
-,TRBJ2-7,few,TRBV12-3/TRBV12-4,TGTGCCAGCACTTTTGGTGGGGGGACCACCTACGAGCAGTACTTC,CASTFGGGTTYEQYF
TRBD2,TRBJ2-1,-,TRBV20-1,TGCAGTGCTAGAACCCTAGCGGCGAGCAATGAGCAGTTCTTC,CSARTLAASNEQFF
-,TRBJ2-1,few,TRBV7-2,TGTGCCAGCAGCTTAGAATCCGACGGTGAGCAGTTCTTC,CASSLESDGEQFF
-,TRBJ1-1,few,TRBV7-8,TGTGCCAGCAGCCTCGACGGTTGGGAAGCTTTCTTT,CASSLDGWEAFF
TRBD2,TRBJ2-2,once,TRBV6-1,TGTGCCAGCAGGGGCCCCGTACTAGCGGGGGGCCGCGGGGAGCTGTTTTTT,CASRGPVLAGGRGELFF
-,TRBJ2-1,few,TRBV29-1,TGCAGCGTTAGGGCTCTCCTCAATGAGCAGTTCTTC,CSVRALLNEQFF
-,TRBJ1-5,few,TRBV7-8,TGTGCCAGCAGCTTAGAAGGGGCCGGGGGGGTTCGTACGCCCCAGCATTTT,CASSLEGAGGVRTPQHF
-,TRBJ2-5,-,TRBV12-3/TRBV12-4,TGTGCCAGCAGTTTGTCAGGGGCAGGGACCCAGTACTTC,CASSLSGAGTQYF
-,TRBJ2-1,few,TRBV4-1,TGCGCCAGCAGCCCCTGGAAAGACAATGAGCAGTTCTTC,CASSPWKDNEQFF
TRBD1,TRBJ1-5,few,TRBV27,TGTGCCAGCAGTTTTCTTCACCTACAGGGGGCCCCCTTGGTTTCCCAGCATTTT,CASSFLHLQGAPLVSQHF
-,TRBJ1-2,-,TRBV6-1,TGTGCCAGCAGCCTCTCGATTGGCGATGGCTACACCTTC,CASSLSIGDGYTF
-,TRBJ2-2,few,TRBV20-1,TGCAGCTTCCTCAACCCAAACACCGGGGAGCTGTTTTTT,CSFLNPNTGELFF
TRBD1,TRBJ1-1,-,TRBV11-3,TGTGCCAGCAGCTTGGACAGGGAGAACACTGAAGCTTTCTTT,CASSLDRENTEAFF
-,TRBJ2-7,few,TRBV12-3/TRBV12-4,TGTGCCAGCAGTTTAGCCCACAACGGGGGAATTTACGAGCAGTACTTC,CASSLAHNGGIYEQYF
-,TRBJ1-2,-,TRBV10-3,TGTGCCACCACTGTAGGACAGCTTTATGGCTACACCTTC,CATTVGQLYGYTF
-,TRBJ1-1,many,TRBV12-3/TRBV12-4,TGTGCCAGCATAGCACAGGCCAAGAACACTGAAGCTTTCTTT,CASIAQAKNTEAFF
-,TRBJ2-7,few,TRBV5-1,TGCGCCAGCAGCTGGGACACCACCTACGAGCAGTACTTC,CASSWDTTYEQYF
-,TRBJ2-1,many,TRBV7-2,TGTGCCAGCAGCTTAGTCCCGAGCTCCTACAATGAGCAGTTCTTC,CASSLVPSSYNEQFF
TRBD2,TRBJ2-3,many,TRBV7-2,TGTGCCAGCAGCACGTCCGGGACGACGGGACTAGCGGGGGGGCGTAGTAAAGATACGCAGTATTTT,CASSTSGTTGLAGGRSKDTQYF
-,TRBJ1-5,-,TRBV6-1,TGTGCCAGCAGTGAAGCGGTCACAGGGTCTGGCAATCAGCCCCAGCATTTT,CASSEAVTGSGNQPQHF
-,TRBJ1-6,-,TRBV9,TGTGCCAGCAGCGGAAGGGTGGGGAATTCACCCCTCCACTTT,CASSGRVGNSPLHF
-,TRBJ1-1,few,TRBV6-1,TGTGCCAGCAGGCAAAACCAAGGATTAACTGAAGCTTTCTTT,CASRQNQGLTEAFF
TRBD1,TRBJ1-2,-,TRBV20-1,TGCAGTGCTTCAAACCCGCCGGGACAGGGACTTGGCTACACCTTC,CSASNPPGQGLGYTF
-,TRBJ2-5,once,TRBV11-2,TGTGCCAGCAGCCACCTCCAGGGAGAAGAGACCCAGTACTTC,CASSHLQGEETQYF
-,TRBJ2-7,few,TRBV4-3,TGCGCCAGCAGCCAAGATTTCCGGACAGTTGTCTACGAGCAGTACTTC,CASSQDFRTVVYEQYF
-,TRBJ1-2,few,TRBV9,TGTGCCAGCAGCGTAGGAGAGGTGTTCTATGGCTACACCTTC,CASSVGEVFYGYTF
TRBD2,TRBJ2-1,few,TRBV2,TGTGCCAGCAGTGAATTAAAAGCGGGGGGTTACAATGAGCAGTTCTTC,CASSELKAGGYNEQFF
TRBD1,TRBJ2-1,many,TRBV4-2,TGTGCCAGCAGCCCATTGACAGGGGGCGATTACAATGAGCAGTTCTTC,CASSPLTGGDYNEQFF
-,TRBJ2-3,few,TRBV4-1,TGCGCCAGCAGCCGACAGTATATCGGCGATACGCAGTATTTT,CASSRQYIGDTQYF
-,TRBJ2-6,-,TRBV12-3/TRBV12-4,TGTGCCAGCAGTCCCTCTGGGTACTCTGGGGCCAACGTCCTGACTTTC,CASSPSGYSGANVLTF